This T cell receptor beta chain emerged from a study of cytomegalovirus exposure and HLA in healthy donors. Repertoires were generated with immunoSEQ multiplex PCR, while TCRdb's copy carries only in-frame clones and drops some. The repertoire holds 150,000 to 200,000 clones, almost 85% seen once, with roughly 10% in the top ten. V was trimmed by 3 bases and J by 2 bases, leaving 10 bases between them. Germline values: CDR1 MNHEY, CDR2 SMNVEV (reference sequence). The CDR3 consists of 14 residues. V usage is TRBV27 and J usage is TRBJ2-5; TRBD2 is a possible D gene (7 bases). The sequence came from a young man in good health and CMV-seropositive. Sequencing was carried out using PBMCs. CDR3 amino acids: CASSFGGLQETQYF. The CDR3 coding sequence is TGTGCCAGCAGTTTCGGGGGGCTGCAAGAGACCCAGTACTTC.